This entry lists 20 T cell receptor beta chains sequenced from one sample in a study of blood T cell repertoires in COVID-19. Assay: immunoSEQ multiplex PCR; the TCRdb copy retains only in-frame clones and omits some. The table lists fewer than 200,000 clones, over 75% of them singletons. Sequencing was done on a sample of peripheral blood. The receptors shown here come from a man aged 70 or older with active or convalescent COVID-19.

This clone was detected only once. The chain has TRBV5-1 and TRBJ2-1, with a tentative D call TRBD1 (6 bases). CDR1 SGHRS and CDR2 YFSETQ come from the germline V gene. The CDR3 runs 15 residues. The V end was cut by 0 bases, the J end by 8 bases, with 15 bases between. The CDR3 protein is CASSLGAGVGDEQFF. CDR3 bases: TGCGCCAGCAGCTTGGGGGCAGGGGTAGGCGATGAGCAGTTCTTC.

This clone showed up just once. V gene TRBV19 combines with J gene TRBJ2-5; 8 bases fit TRBD1. Per germline, CDR1 LNHDA and CDR2 SQIVND (reference sequence). This CDR3 region has 13 residues. The trim removed 10 bases at V and 1 base at J, leaving 5 bases unmatched. The CDR3 loop reads CATSQGAQETQYF. The CDR3 nucleotides read TGTGCCACCTCCCAGGGGGCCCAAGAGACCCAGTACTTC. The full variable domain, completed using reference TRBV19 and TRBJ2-5, is DGGITQSPKYLFRKEGQNVTLSCEQNLNHDAMYWYRQDPGQGLRLIYYSQIVNDFQKGDIAEGYSVSREKKESFPLTVTSAQKNPTAFYLCATSQGAQETQYFGPGTRLLVL.

V and J are TRBV6-2 or TRBV6-3 and TRBJ2-7; TRBD1 is a possible D gene (5 bases). Germline V lookup: CDR1 MNHEY, CDR2 SVGEGT. The CDR3 sequence is 13 residues long. The V gene lost 2 bases and the J gene lost 7 bases, with 12 bases spanning the gap. CDR3 sequence reads: CASSYGAGIEQYF. The CDR3 coding sequence is TGTGCCAGCAGTTACGGGGCAGGGATTGAGCAGTACTTC.

The V and J genes are TRBV9 and TRBJ1-1, with TRBD1 matching over 7 bases. Trimming at V came to 3 bases and at J to 3 bases, leaving 5 bases not matched to a gene. The germline V gene has CDR1 SGDLS and CDR2 YYNGEE. This CDR3 contains 14 residues. DNA of the CDR3: TGTGCCAGCAGCGGAGGGGGCGGGTACACTGAAGCTTTCTTT. Translated, it gives CASSGGGGYTEAFF.

V and J are TRBV28 and TRBJ2-1; 9 bases are shared with TRBD2. CDR3 size: 18 residues. V was pared by 4 bases and J by 8 bases, with 18 bases of the junction left unmatched. Germline values: CDR1 MDHEN, CDR2 SYDVKM. The CDR3: CASSSTPGLAVYGDEQFF. In DNA form, the CDR3 reads TGTGCCAGCAGTTCAACCCCGGGACTAGCAGTTTACGGGGATGAGCAGTTCTTC.

This clone has just a few counts. The chain recombines TRBV12-3 or TRBV12-4 with TRBJ2-7; 11 bases line up with TRBD2. The V segment lost 6 bases and the J segment 6 bases; nucleotides outside the gene matches: 4. The CDR3 is 13 amino acids. CDR3 in amino acids: CASRHSGRGEQYF. The DNA of the CDR3 is TGTGCCAGCAGACATAGCGGGAGGGGCGAGCAGTACTTC.

The genes are TRBV7-9 and TRBJ2-7; D not resolved. The CDR3 loop spans 14 amino acids. The V gene's germline CDR1 is SEHNR and CDR2 FQNEAQ (reference sequence). V lost 5 bases, J lost 3 bases, and 14 bases lay in between. This CDR3 reads CASSAQVGLYEQYF. The CDR3 nucleotides read TGTGCCAGCAGCGCCCAGGTAGGCCTCTACGAGCAGTACTTC.

This chain links TRBV19 with TRBJ2-7, with D tentatively TRBD1 (8 bases). Trimming shortened V by 4 bases and J by 2 bases, and 15 bases separated the two germline ends. This CDR3 has 15 amino acids. The germline V gene has CDR1 LNHDA and CDR2 SQIVND (reference sequence). The CDR3 DNA follows: TGTGCCAGTAGTACATACAGGGGGGGAACCTACGAGCAGTACTTC. It codes for CASSTYRGGTYEQYF.

The chain joins TRBV5-5 to TRBJ2-7; 7 bases match TRBD1. CDR3 size: 13 residues. V lost 1 base, J lost 6 bases, and 4 bases stayed unmatched. Per germline, CDR1 SGHKS and CDR2 YYEKEE (reference sequence). CDR3 DNA sequence: TGTGCCAGCAGCTTGAGGGGGCTCGGCGAGCAGTACTTC. It encodes CASSLRGLGEQYF.

This clone was found a few times. The V gene is TRBV6-2 or TRBV6-3, the J gene TRBJ1-3; unclear D gene. CDR1 and CDR2 (germline): MNHEY, SVGEGT. The CDR3 contains 13 residues. V was trimmed by 6 bases and J by 3 bases, leaving 9 bases between them. Here the CDR3 reads CASSFSHGNTIYF. The CDR3 DNA sequence: TGTGCCAGCAGCTTTTCACATGGAAACACCATATATTTT.

CDR3 DNA: TGCGCCAGCAGCCAGACCGGGACAGAGAATTATGGCTACACCTTC. It is translated as CASSQTGTENYGYTF. The gene calls are TRBV5-1 and TRBJ1-2, with 7 bases that match TRBD1. This CDR3 spans 15 amino acids. The V gene end was trimmed by 4 bases and the J gene end by 5 bases; junction bases not matched to a gene: 11. Germline V gene data show CDR1 as SGHRS and CDR2 as YFSETQ.

The genes are TRBV15 and TRBJ2-3; 10 bases are a match to TRBD2. CDR3 length: 17 amino acids. Germline V CDR1 and CDR2: LNHNV, YYDKDF (reference sequence). V shed 5 bases and J 1 base; nucleotides not matched to a gene: 9. The CDR3 DNA sequence: TGTGCCACCAGCCCCGGGGAACTAGCGGGGCGCACAGATACGCAGTATTTT. Its protein is CATSPGELAGRTDTQYF.

V gene TRBV5-1 combines with J gene TRBJ2-7, with TRBD1 matching over 7 bases. V lost 2 bases, J lost 5 bases, and 4 bases stayed unmatched. This CDR3 is built from 13 residues. CDR1 and CDR2 from the germline V gene are SGHRS and YFSETQ. CDR3 loop: CASSFVGTDEQYF. The CDR3 coding sequence is TGCGCCAGCAGCTTTGTAGGGACAGACGAGCAGTACTTC.

V and J are TRBV7-7 and TRBJ2-1; 11 positions agree with TRBD2. Germline V gene sequence: CDR1 SSHAT, CDR2 FNYEAQ (reference sequence). V trimming: 1 base; J trimming: 15 bases; junction bases outside the gene matches: 11. CDR3 length: 15 residues. The CDR3 protein is CASSLGTSGGSLMFF. CDR3 coding DNA: TGTGCCAGCAGCTTAGGCACTAGCGGGGGATCCTTAATGTTCTTC.

The gene calls are TRBV5-1 and TRBJ1-1, with D perhaps TRBD1 (6 bases). There are 15 residues in the CDR3. V gave up 4 bases and J gave up 6 bases, with 19 bases separating them. Germline-derived CDR1 and CDR2 are SGHRS and YFSETQ. The DNA of the CDR3 is TGCGCCAGCAGCGCCTTGTTGGGGGCAGGGGCTGAAGCTTTCTTT. Residues: CASSALLGAGAEAFF.

The V call is TRBV10-3, the J call TRBJ2-5, with TRBD1 as a possible D gene (5 bases). CDR1 and CDR2 (germline): ENHRY, SYGVKD. The length of the CDR3 is 15 residues. Trimming pared 0 bases from V and 2 bases from J, leaving 10 bases between. CDR3: CAISESGQIQETQYF. As DNA, the CDR3 is TGTGCCATCAGTGAGTCTGGACAAATACAAGAGACCCAGTACTTC.

This clone was picked up one time. This chain uses TRBV6-1 with TRBJ2-7; D uncertain. In germline, CDR1 is MNHNS, CDR2 SASEGT. The V end lost 3 bases, the J end lost 3 bases, and 6 bases lay between the germline ends. This CDR3 comprises 12 residues. Here the CDR3 reads CASSEVSYEQYF. CDR3 in DNA: TGTGCCAGCAGTGAGGTCAGCTACGAGCAGTACTTC.

This chain's CDR3 is CASSVGQGGMNTEAFF. Written as DNA, the CDR3 is TGTGCCAGCTCTGTCGGACAGGGGGGTATGAACACTGAAGCTTTCTTT. The chain combines TRBV18 with TRBJ1-1; the match to TRBD1 covers 10 bases. Germline CDR1 and CDR2: KGHSH and LQKENI. Trimming cost V 6 bases and J 0 bases; bases outside gene matches: 7. This CDR3 is built from 16 residues.

J is TRBJ1-5 and V is TRBV2; 7 positions match TRBD1. V dropped 6 bases and J dropped 0; count of bases not matched to a gene: 5. CDR1 is SNHLY and CDR2 is FYNNEI in the germline V gene. This CDR3 contains 15 residues. CDR3 residues: CASRVGQHSNQPQHF. In DNA, the CDR3 is TGTGCCAGCAGGGTGGGACAGCATAGCAATCAGCCCCAGCATTTT.

This rearrangement joins TRBV27 to TRBJ1-2; D perhaps matches TRBD1 (6 bases). V was clipped by 5 bases and J by 7 bases, with 11 bases between them. Germline V gene data show CDR1 as MNHEY and CDR2 as SMNVEV (reference sequence). CDR3 length: 12 residues. For the CDR3, the DNA is TGTGCCAGCAGTCAACAGGGTTTTGGCTACACCTTC. Its translation is CASSQQGFGYTF.